The next 5 T cell receptor beta chains were all read from a single sample in a study of T cell clones after liver transplantation. Clones were sequenced by immunoSEQ multiplex PCR, and TCRdb holds only the in-frame ones, with some missing. The sample yields about 75,000 clones, about nine tenths seen once. The sample consisted of CD4+ T cells from blood, taken before liver transplant. The receptor source for this set is a human donor who received a liver transplant.

This clone was recorded once. The gene calls are TRBV29-1 and TRBJ2-1; D is tentatively TRBD1 or TRBD2 (5 bases each). V lost 8 bases and J lost 6, with 11 bases in between. CDR1 and CDR2 (germline): SQVTM, ANQGSEA. The CDR3 consists of 11 residues. The CDR3 spells CSLGDFNEQFF. The CDR3 DNA follows: TGCAGCCTGGGGGATTTCAATGAGCAGTTCTTC.

The chain joins TRBV19 to TRBJ2-7; the match to TRBD1 covers 9 bases. CDR1 is LNHDA and CDR2 is SQIVND in the germline V gene (reference sequence). V lost 6 bases and J lost 4; bases outside the gene matches: 4. The CDR3 is 13 residues long. CDR3 coding DNA: TGTGCCAGTAGGGAGACAGGGGGATACGAGCAGTACTTC. This sequence encodes CASRETGGYEQYF.

This clone was picked up one time. The chain carries TRBV27 and TRBJ1-2, with TRBD1 as a possible D gene (6 bases). V gave up 4 bases and J gave up 7 bases, with 13 bases separating them. Germline lookup yields CDR1 MNHEY and CDR2 SMNVEV (reference sequence). The CDR3 runs 13 residues. The CDR3 is CASSSTGQSGYTF. The CDR3, as DNA: TGTGCCAGCAGTTCCACAGGACAGAGTGGCTACACCTTC.

The gene calls are TRBV11-3 and TRBJ2-3, with 12 bases identical to TRBD2. V lost 5 bases, J lost 2 bases, and 8 bases stayed unmatched. Looked up from germline, CDR1 is SGHNT and CDR2 is YENEEA. The CDR3 has 17 residues. The CDR3 DNA follows: TGTGCCAGCAGCCCACTTCTAGCGGGAGGGATCACAGATACGCAGTATTTT. Residues: CASSPLLAGGITDTQYF.

The chain is built from TRBV18 and TRBJ1-2; 7 bases are a match to TRBD1. V was clipped by 2 bases and J by 1 base; unmatched bases: 7. CDR3 length equals 16 residues. Germline CDR1 reads KGHSH; CDR2 reads LQKENI. The DNA of the CDR3 is TGTGCCAGCTCACCAGAGACAGGGCAATATAACTATGGCTACACCTTC. It yields the protein CASSPETGQYNYGYTF. The complete variable domain, with remaining parts taken from reference TRBV18 and TRBJ1-2, reads NAGVMQNPRHLVRRRGQEARLRCSPMKGHSHVYWYRQLPEEGLKFMVYLQKENIIDESGMPKERFSAEFPKEGPSILRIQQVVRGDSAAYFCASSPETGQYNYGYTFGSGTRLTVV.